The 14 T cell receptor beta chains given below trace back to one sample, sequenced in a study of T cell responses to AZD1222 COVID-19 vaccine (dated by TCRdb to the early 2020s). In the paper's terms, the time point label means: about 28 days (+/-7) after the second vaccine dose. The library came from the immunoSEQ multiplex PCR assay. What TCRdb holds here is the immuneACCESS table cut down to in-frame rearrangements. Part of the clones is not present; checked against another copy, under half of the missing clones reflect an unresolved V gene, and the others are unexplained. The sample profile shows 130,000 to 150,000 clones; about 86% of them were found once. About 4.8% of the sample is held by the ten biggest clonotypes. The sequencing here drew on peripheral blood, taken 28 days after the second AZD1222 dose. These receptors were obtained from an adult who received the AZD1222 COVID-19 vaccine.

The V call is TRBV5-4, the J call TRBJ2-7; D tentatively fits TRBD1 or TRBD2 (5 bases each). CDR1 SGHNT and CDR2 YYREEE come from the germline V gene (reference sequence). This CDR3 has 15 amino acids. Trimming took off 2 bases at V and 3 bases at J, with 15 bases between the two ends. CDR3 coding DNA: TGTGCCAGCAGCTTCGGGACCCGAGGGGACTACGAGCAGTACTTC. This codes for CASSFGTRGDYEQYF.

CDR3 in amino acids: CASRDTGGSDEQYF. The CDR3 bases are TGTGCCAGCAGGGATACAGGGGGCTCAGACGAGCAGTACTTC. The chain joins TRBV11-2 to TRBJ2-7, with 9 nucleotides matching TRBD1. J gave up 5 bases and V 6 bases, and 8 bases lay outside the gene matches. The length of the CDR3 is 14 residues. CDR1 is SGHAT and CDR2 is FQNNGV in the germline V gene.

This chain joins TRBV30 and TRBJ1-4; D call uncertain. The CDR3 runs 12 residues. Germline V CDR1 and CDR2: GTSNPN, SVGIG (reference sequence). V lost 2 bases and J 4 bases, leaving 5 bases between the germline ends. The CDR3 nucleotides are TGTGCCTGGAGTCAGCTTAATGAAAAACTGTTTTTT. Protein sequence: CAWSQLNEKLFF.

The CDR3 region has the DNA TGCGCCAGCAGCATGGGGGACAGGGGGTACACCGGGGAGCTGTTTTTT. It codes for CASSMGDRGYTGELFF. The gene calls are TRBV5-1 and TRBJ2-2; 11 bases are shared with TRBD1. Germline V gene sequence: CDR1 SGHRS, CDR2 YFSETQ. The CDR3 has 16 residues. Trimming at V came to 4 bases and at J to 3 bases, leaving 5 bases not matched to a gene. Drawing the rest from reference TRBV5-1 and TRBJ2-2, the complete variable domain is KAGVTQTPRYLIKTRGQQVTLSCSPISGHRSVSWYQQTPGQGLQFLFEYFSETQRNKGNFPGRFSGRQFSNSRSEMNVSTLELGDSALYLCASSMGDRGYTGELFFGEGSRLTVL.

The chain carries TRBV18 and TRBJ1-6, with a possible D match to TRBD1 (5 bases). V lost 3 bases and J lost 9, with 12 bases in between. Germline lookup yields CDR1 KGHSH and CDR2 LQKENI. The CDR3 sequence is 14 residues long. CDR3 loop: CASSPERQTSPLHF. The CDR3, as DNA: TGTGCCAGCTCACCCGAGAGACAGACTTCACCCCTCCACTTT. The full variable domain, in which reference TRBV18 and TRBJ1-6 provide the parts outside the CDR3, is NAGVMQNPRHLVRRRGQEARLRCSPMKGHSHVYWYRQLPEEGLKFMVYLQKENIIDESGMPKERFSAEFPKEGPSILRIQQVVRGDSAAYFCASSPERQTSPLHFGNGTRLTVT.

The V gene is TRBV20-1, the J gene TRBJ2-1; D is unresolved. The germline V gene has CDR1 DFQATT and CDR2 SNEGSKA (reference sequence). V dropped 6 bases and J dropped 6 bases, with 9 bases sitting between them. The CDR3 is 11 residues long. CDR3 region: CSALWGNEQFF. In nucleotides, the CDR3 is TGCAGTGCCCTGTGGGGCAATGAGCAGTTCTTC.

The J gene is TRBJ2-5, the V gene TRBV11-2; D is perhaps TRBD1 (6 bases). Germline V gene lookup returns CDR1 SGHAT and CDR2 FQNNGV. V was pared by 5 bases and J by 4 bases, with 17 bases between. The CDR3 runs 15 residues. CDR3 loop: CASSPPVLGGETQYF. The CDR3 region has the DNA TGTGCCAGCAGCCCCCCTGTCCTAGGGGGAGAGACCCAGTACTTC. The variable domain in full, with the rest retrieved from reference TRBV11-2 and TRBJ2-5, is EAGVAQSPRYKIIEKRQSVAFWCNPISGHATLYWYQQILGQGPKLLIQFQNNGVVDDSQLPKDRFSAERLKGVDSTLKIQPAKLEDSAVYLCASSPPVLGGETQYFGPGTRLLVL.

This chain uses TRBV25-1 with TRBJ1-5; 7 bases agree with TRBD1. The CDR3 length is 13 residues. CDR1 is MGHDK and CDR2 is SYGVNS in the germline V gene. V lost 6 bases, J lost 2 bases, and 1 base stayed unmatched. The CDR3 sequence: CASRGTGNQPQHF. DNA for the CDR3: TGTGCCAGCAGGGGGACAGGCAATCAGCCCCAGCATTTT.

The chain joins TRBV2 to TRBJ2-7, with D perhaps TRBD1 (6 bases). From germline, CDR1 is SNHLY and CDR2 FYNNEI. Trimming shortened V by 10 bases and J by 7 bases, and 14 bases separated the two germline ends. The CDR3 loop spans 11 amino acids. The CDR3 sequence is CATGTSREQYF. The CDR3 region has the DNA TGTGCCACAGGGACATCCAGAGAGCAGTACTTC.

The V gene is TRBV5-4, the J gene TRBJ1-2; maybe TRBD1 (6 bases). Per germline, CDR1 SGHNT and CDR2 YYREEE (reference sequence). The CDR3 loop spans 13 amino acids. V was cut by 3 bases and J by 8 bases, with 14 bases left in between. CDR3 protein: CASSSETGLGYTF. The CDR3 DNA follows: TGTGCCAGCAGCTCTGAAACAGGGCTCGGCTACACCTTC. The full variable domain, in which reference TRBV5-4 and TRBJ1-2 provide the parts outside the CDR3, is ETGVTQSPTHLIKTRGQQVTLRCSSQSGHNTVSWYQQALGQGPQFIFQYYREEENGRGNFPPRFSGLQFPNYSSELNVNALELDDSALYLCASSSETGLGYTFGSGTRLTVV.

The chain is built from TRBV28 and TRBJ2-1, with D perhaps matching TRBD1 (5 bases). The germline CDR1 and CDR2 sequences are MDHEN and SYDVKM. V was clipped by 5 bases and J by 3 bases, with 8 bases between them. The CDR3 contains 13 residues. CDR3 in amino acids: CASSPDSYNEQFF. In nucleotides, the CDR3 is TGTGCCAGCAGTCCAGACAGCTACAATGAGCAGTTCTTC.

The chain carries TRBV3-1 (or the pseudogene TRBV3-2) and TRBJ2-3; TRBD2 matches 7 bases. Germline CDR1 reads LGHDT; CDR2 reads YNNKEL (reference sequence). V shed 0 bases, J shed 3 bases, and the junction held 9 bases outside the gene matches. The CDR3 sequence is 17 residues long. The DNA of the CDR3 is TGTGCCAGCAGCCAAGATCTGGGGAGGGAGGGAACAGATACGCAGTATTTT. Amino acids: CASSQDLGREGTDTQYF.

The gene calls are TRBV11-2 and TRBJ2-5; possibly TRBD1 for D (6 bases). Germline V CDR1 and CDR2: SGHAT, FQNNGV. V lost 8 bases, J lost 5 bases, and 18 bases lay in between. The CDR3 is 14 residues long. CDR3 sequence (DNA): TGTGCCAGCTCTAACAGGGTGAGGCAGGAGACCCAGTACTTC. As protein: CASSNRVRQETQYF.

The rearrangement uses TRBV7-2 and TRBJ2-1; D is unclear. Deletions cut 5 bases from V and 9 bases from J, with 8 bases between. The CDR3 contains 11 residues. Germline CDR1 is SGHTA and CDR2 is FQGNSA. The CDR3 spells CASSTKGEQFF. The CDR3 bases are TGTGCCAGCAGCACGAAGGGTGAGCAGTTCTTC.